The clone carrying this T cell receptor (beta chain) appeared many times. The antigen remains undetermined. By quantitative 5'-RACE with molecular barcodes, the TCR beta libraries were made. One entry per CDR3 protein results from TCRdb running MiXCR on the 5' RACE reads. This table holds under 400,000 distinct CDR3 sequences, more than 9% found once. This entry belongs to a study of CD8 T cells in ankylosing spondylitis. Germline CDR1 reads SQVTM; CDR2 reads ANQGSEA. Trimming removed 6 bases from V and 0 bases from J; junction bases left unmatched: 10. The CDR3 extends over 16 amino acids. The study's findings and limits: There was a TCR beta motif, made of several highly homologous variants, that appeared characteristic of ankylosing spondylitis blood. Reported data indicate significant enrichment of disease-linked clones within matched ankylosing spondylitis synovial fluid.

This chain joins TRBV29-1 and TRBJ1-4; TRBD1 matches 7 bases. This TCR was sampled from a female donor with ankylosing spondylitis or in good health (not recorded which). Sequenced material: blood, either unsorted or a sorted T cell fraction (not recorded which). CDR3 in DNA: TGCAGCGTGGGGGGAAAGACAGGGACAACTAATGAAAAACTGTTTTTT. It encodes CSVGGKTGTTNEKLFF.